This TCR beta chain emerged from a study of cytomegalovirus exposure and HLA in healthy donors. CDR3 length: 13 residues. In germline, CDR1 is SQVTM, CDR2 ANQGSEA. Trimming pared 6 bases from V and 5 bases from J, leaving 16 bases between. Overall study results and limits: In a later analysis, the majority of CMV-associated beta chains seemingly showed HLA restriction.

The study ran its PCR with 60 Vbeta and 13 Jbeta primers. In the authors' methods: An analysis that came later counted 60 million to 80 million unique TCR beta chains, approximately 10 million shared. Assay: immunoSEQ multiplex PCR; the TCRdb copy retains only in-frame clones and omits some. V and J calls plus clone size are reproduced from that table; the DNA served to infer D and trimming. The data hold 130,000 to 150,000 clones, with roughly 80% observed a single time. In the case of this clone: Its antigen remains unidentified.

This clonotype was obtained from a woman in her twenties or thirties in good health and CMV-seronegative. The sequencing sample was made of PBMCs. This chain uses TRBV29-1 with TRBJ2-5; possibly TRBD1 for D (5 bases). CDR3 bases: TGCAGCGTATTCCCCTCAGGGCGGGAGACCCAGTACTTC. Translating gives CSVFPSGRETQYF.